These 18 T cell receptor beta chains originate from one sample sequenced in a study of Graves' ophthalmopathy and Graves' hyperthyroidism. RNA served as the template for amplifying TCR beta CDR3 regions. A first-round RT-PCR used HTBI primers, followed by a second-round multiplex PCR. TCRdb analysed the multiplex PCR reads with MiXCR anew, one entry per CDR3 protein. The sample includes 650,000 to 900,000 distinct CDR3 sequences, 40% of them seen just once. Input material: peripheral blood. These TCRs come from an adult man with Graves' ophthalmopathy.

This clonotype was observed many times. The V call is TRBV2, the J call TRBJ2-2; D call uncertain. Germline V gene sequence: CDR1 SNHLY, CDR2 FYNNEI. The CDR3 is made up of 11 amino acids. V was trimmed by 4 bases and J by 8 bases, leaving 5 bases between them. CDR3 bases: TGTGCCAGCAGTGTGAAGGGGGAGCTGTTTTTT. Translation gives CASSVKGELFF. The variable domain in full, completed from reference TRBV2 and TRBJ2-2, reads EPEVTQTPSHQVTQMGQEVILRCVPISNHLYFYWYRQILGQKVEFLVSFYNNEISEKSEIFDDQFSVERPDGSNFTLKIRSTKLEDSAMYFCASSVKGELFFGEGSRLTVL.

There are many counts of this clonotype. The chain couples TRBV10-3 to TRBJ2-2, with D unclear. The V gene's germline CDR1 is ENHRY and CDR2 SYGVKD. This CDR3 contains 13 residues. V was cut by 7 bases and J by 0 bases, with 6 bases left in between. The CDR3 here is CAIKPANTGELFF. The CDR3 bases are TGTGCCATCAAGCCGGCGAACACCGGGGAGCTGTTTTTT.

The chain carries TRBV12-3 or TRBV12-4 and TRBJ1-5; 8 bases are a match to TRBD1. The CDR3 consists of 14 residues. J was trimmed by 7 bases and V by 5 bases; bases with no gene match: 7. The CDR3 region is CASSRTGTEQPQHF. Here the CDR3 DNA reads TGTGCCAGCAGTCGGACAGGGACGGAGCAGCCCCAGCATTTT.

This chain connects TRBV6-5 to TRBJ2-5; TRBD2 might be the D (5 bases). Germline CDR1 and CDR2: MNHEY and SVGAGI. Deletions cut 7 bases from V and 4 bases from J, with 10 bases between. This CDR3 has 12 amino acids. For the CDR3, the DNA is TGTGCCAGCATATCCGAGGGAGAGACCCAGTACTTC. This gives the protein CASISEGETQYF.

To note about this clonotype: A much larger clone is a single base away; this may be a read error. The genes are TRBV2 and TRBJ1-1, with D unclear. Trimming cost V 8 bases and J 2 bases, with 9 bases left between them. CDR1 is SNHLY, CDR2 FYNNEI, per germline. The CDR3 contains 12 residues. CDR3 DNA: TGTGCCAGCGGGAAGAGAAACACTGAAGCTTTCTTT. It yields the protein CASGKRNTEAFF.

The rearrangement uses TRBV14 and TRBJ2-7; 10 bases match TRBD1. V shed 8 bases and J 3 bases; nucleotides not matched to a gene: 10. CDR1 and CDR2 from the germline V gene are SGHDN and FVKESK. The CDR3 has 15 residues. As DNA, the CDR3 is TGTGCCAGCTCCTCCGGGACAGGGGACTTCTACGAGCAGTACTTC. Amino acid sequence: CASSSGTGDFYEQYF.

V gene TRBV4-1 combines with J gene TRBJ2-7; 10 bases agree with TRBD1. The CDR3 is 15 amino acids. V lost 3 bases to trimming and J lost 3 bases; unmatched junction nucleotides: 5. Germline V gene sequence: CDR1 MGHRA, CDR2 YSYEKL. Here the CDR3 reads CASSHGTGVSYEQYF. DNA for the CDR3: TGCGCCAGCAGCCATGGGACAGGGGTGAGCTACGAGCAGTACTTC.

The chain employs TRBV11-3 and TRBJ2-7; possibly TRBD1 for D (6 bases). Germline CDR1 is SGHNT and CDR2 is YENEEA. The CDR3 totals 14 residues. V was clipped by 3 bases and J by 5 bases, with 14 bases between them. The CDR3 sequence is CASSFLQGSHEQYF. The CDR3 DNA sequence: TGTGCCAGCAGCTTTCTACAGGGAAGCCACGAGCAGTACTTC. The full variable domain, rest sourced from reference TRBV11-3 and TRBJ2-7, is EAGVVQSPRYKIIEKKQPVAFWCNPISGHNTLYWYLQNLGQGPELLIRYENEEAVDDSQLPKDRFSAERLKGVDSTLKIQPAELGDSAVYLCASSFLQGSHEQYFGPGTRLTVT.

The chain combines TRBV7-3 with TRBJ2-6; the D gene could be TRBD1 or TRBD2 (6 bases each). CDR1 and CDR2 (germline): SGHTA, FQGTGA. Trimming removed 5 bases at V and 1 base at J, with 24 bases between. The CDR3 has 20 amino acids. In DNA form, the CDR3 reads TGTGCCAGCAGCCAAGCTTCCATCCGGGGGCTGGCGTCTGGGGCCAACGTCCTGACTTTC. Protein: CASSQASIRGLASGANVLTF.

The J gene is TRBJ1-1, the V gene TRBV5-4; D remains unclear. The V gene's germline CDR1 is SGHNT and CDR2 YYREEE (reference sequence). The CDR3 runs 15 residues. The ends were cut back, 0 bases at V and 5 bases at J, with 14 bases in the middle. CDR3 residues: CASSLADTTGTEAFF. The CDR3 coding sequence is TGTGCCAGCAGCTTGGCCGACACCACGGGGACTGAAGCTTTCTTT.

Remarks on this clonotype: A much larger clone lies a single base off, so this may be a read error. This chain links TRBV7-9 with TRBJ2-6; D remains ambiguous. The CDR3 is made up of 17 amino acids. CDR1 is SEHNR and CDR2 is FQNEAQ in the germline V gene (reference sequence). CDR3 protein: CASRLGETFSGANVLTF. In nucleotides, the CDR3 is TGTGCCAGCCGCTTGGGTGAAACCTTCTCTGGGGCCAACGTCCTGACTTTC. The full variable domain, in which reference TRBV7-9 and TRBJ2-6 provide the parts outside the CDR3, is DTGVSQNPRHKITKRGQNVTFRCDPISEHNRLYWYRQTLGQGPEFLTYFQNEAQLEKSRLLSDRFSAERPKGSFSTLEIQRTEQGDSAMYLCASRLGETFSGANVLTFGAGSRLTVL.

This clonotype appeared many times. J is TRBJ2-7 and V is TRBV7-3; D possibly corresponds to TRBD2 (6 bases). V lost 5 bases, J lost 7 bases, and 15 bases lay in between. The CDR3 loop spans 13 amino acids. Germline CDR1 SGHTA, CDR2 FQGTGA. The CDR3 DNA follows: TGTGCCAGCAGCCAAACAACGGCGGGAGAGCAGTACTTC. This encodes CASSQTTAGEQYF. Filled out from reference TRBV7-3 and TRBJ2-7, the complete variable domain reads GAGVSQTPSNKVTEKGKYVELRCDPISGHTALYWYRQSLGQGPEFLIYFQGTGAADDSGLPNDRFFAVRPEGSVSTLKIQRTERGDSAVYLCASSQTTAGEQYFGPGTRLTVT.

The gene calls are TRBV19 and TRBJ1-4; the D is unclear. The V end lost 5 bases, the J end lost 5 bases, and 12 bases lay between the germline ends. CDR1 and CDR2 from the germline V gene are LNHDA and SQIVND (reference sequence). The length of the CDR3 is 14 residues. The CDR3 spells CASSPGGINEKLFF. DNA for the CDR3: TGTGCCAGTAGTCCTGGTGGGATCAATGAAAAACTGTTTTTT.

At least ten counts were recorded for this clonotype. The chain is built from TRBV29-1 and TRBJ1-2; tentative D call: TRBD1 (5 bases). V shed 3 bases and J shed 0 bases, with 23 bases lying between them. This CDR3 comprises 18 residues. The germline V gene has CDR1 SQVTM and CDR2 ANQGSEA. The CDR3 loop reads CSVDIRGEESASNYGYTF. The CDR3 coding sequence is TGCAGCGTTGATATTCGGGGCGAAGAGAGCGCTTCTAACTATGGCTACACCTTC.

The CDR3 coding sequence is TGTGCCAGCAGCTTAAAGTCATTGGACGAGCAGTACTTC. This gives the protein CASSLKSLDEQYF. This sequence joins TRBV11-2 and TRBJ2-7; D gene unclear. Germline CDR1 reads SGHAT; CDR2 reads FQNNGV. The V end was cut by 2 bases, the J end by 5 bases, with 10 bases between. The length of the CDR3 is 13 residues.

Of note for this clonotype: A read error is possible here, since a much larger clone lies one base away. The chain uses TRBV7-9 and TRBJ2-6; D may correspond to TRBD1 or TRBD2 (5 bases each). This CDR3 is built from 17 residues. Germline V gene lookup returns CDR1 SEHNR and CDR2 FQNEAQ (reference sequence). The CDR3 nucleotides are TGTGCCAGCAGCTTAGGAACATCTAGCTCTGGGGCCAGCGTCCTGACTTTC. It encodes CASSLGTSSSGASVLTF.

The rearrangement links TRBV12-3 or TRBV12-4 to TRBJ1-2; a possible D gene is TRBD1 (5 bases). This CDR3 region has 14 residues. The V gene lost 6 bases and the J gene lost 1 base, with 12 bases spanning the gap. The CDR3 nucleotides are TGTGCCAGCAGCGCTGGGGGGTATAACTATGGCTACACCTTC. Translating it yields CASSAGGYNYGYTF.

The chain has TRBV7-2 and TRBJ2-3; D is possibly TRBD2 (5 bases). The CDR3 covers 15 residues. Germline lookup yields CDR1 SGHTA and CDR2 FQGNSA. Trimming cost V 5 bases and J 2 bases, with 14 bases left between them. The DNA of the CDR3 is TGTGCCAGCAGCCAACTAGGAAGTGACACAGATACGCAGTATTTT. Protein sequence: CASSQLGSDTDTQYF.